These T cell receptor beta chains were read from a single sample in a study of control samples from healthy donors and cancer patients. The table came from immunoSEQ multiplex PCR; TCRdb's copy has only in-frame clones and leaves some out. The table has 100,000 to 150,000 clones, approximately 92% seen once. The sample taken for sequencing was blood. The receptors stem from a young man in good health. CDR3s include the opening cysteine and the closing phenylalanine or tryptophan.

j_call v_call cdr3_aa
TRBJ1-5 TRBV7-2 CASSLDLGNQPQHF
TRBJ2-7 TRBV5-5 CASSFRGDDTTYEQYF
TRBJ2-2 TRBV9 CASGSRTGELFF
TRBJ1-2 TRBV7-9 CASSFAGTGYGYTF
TRBJ2-3 TRBV30 CAWTFRGDTQYF
TRBJ1-4 TRBV19 CASRRGRGQEKLFF
TRBJ2-1 TRBV20-1 CSAGPGLAVFF
TRBJ2-2 TRBV7-6 CASSLGGSHTGELFF
TRBJ1-2 TRBV7-2 CASSRDRDGYTF
TRBJ1-2 TRBV5-1 CASSFNRDAANYGYTF
TRBJ1-5 TRBV6-2/TRBV6-3 CASSRIGTSQHF
TRBJ2-2 TRBV7-2 CASSPYPGREGGELFF
TRBJ1-3 TRBV21-1 CASSTPRPRHTIYF
TRBJ1-2 TRBV7-9 CASSLEQGEANYGYTF
TRBJ2-3 TRBV11-3 CASSPQDGEAGGSTDTQYF
TRBJ1-4 TRBV28 CASSFRTPEKLFF
TRBJ1-1 TRBV28 CASSLQRLATEAFF
TRBJ2-5 TRBV5-4 CASSDRGTETQYF
TRBJ2-2 TRBV19 CASSPGSGELFF
TRBJ2-7 TRBV3-1/TRBV3-2 CASSQDRFYEQYF
TRBJ2-3 TRBV5-4 CASSLWGTDTQYF
TRBJ2-7 TRBV6-5 CASRQQGLAYF
TRBJ2-7 TRBV11-2 CASRNLHDMAYEQYF
TRBJ2-1 TRBV7-2 CASSSRLAGGRNEQFF
TRBJ2-2 TRBV25-1 CASSEPGTGGAGELFF
TRBJ1-5 TRBV2 CASSELNSNQPQHF
TRBJ2-5 TRBV25-1 CASSDPGGPYF
TRBJ1-1 TRBV7-9 CASSKDRTNTEAFF
TRBJ1-5 TRBV15 CATSREGGAGRQPQHF
TRBJ1-4 TRBV5-1 CASSLGPSTGGYEKLFF
TRBJ1-5 TRBV19 CASSLGKPGQGAFSNQPQHF
TRBJ1-2 TRBV6-5 CASTTGTSPYGYTF
TRBJ1-1 TRBV29-1 CSVEGRLGDTEAFF
TRBJ1-2 TRBV3-1/TRBV3-2 CASSQEALGLNYGYTF
TRBJ2-1 TRBV11-2 CASSPRGGSSSYNEQFF
TRBJ2-4 TRBV9 CASSVEDSKNIQYF
TRBJ2-3 TRBV12-5 CASGLAYRVSDTQYF
TRBJ1-3 TRBV7-8 CASSTGTAGNTIYF
TRBJ2-7 TRBV30 CAWMNRDEQYF
TRBJ2-2 TRBV5-4 CASSSPGPGELFF
TRBJ2-3 TRBV6-5 CASSYSGPAQYF
TRBJ2-7 TRBV24-1 CATSEEGWGEQYF